This is a list of T cell receptor beta chains from one sample in a study of OX40 agonist ivuxolimab in advanced cancers. Method: immunoSEQ multiplex PCR; TCRdb's copy keeps in-frame clones and lacks some. Of tens of thousands of clones in the sample, about 89% were seen once. The sample was CD4+ or CD8+ T cells sorted from blood, taken in a trial of the OX40 agonist ivuxolimab. These receptors came from an adult with an advanced solid tumor such as melanoma, head and neck, liver or kidney cancer. Each CDR3 is given with its conserved first and last residue. A D gene is named only where the DNA matches it firmly. Size values are once, few and many counts, or a class for expanded clones, and some rows have none.

d_gene,abundance,j_gene,v_gene,CDR3aa,CDR3nt
TRBD1,once,TRBJ1-3,TRBV13,CASSESLTGGKNTIYF,TGTGCCAGCAGCGAGAGCTTGACAGGGGGCAAGAACACCATATATTTT
NA,NA,TRBJ1-1,TRBV15,CATSSNRVSEAFF,TGTGCCACCAGCTCAAACAGGGTGTCTGAAGCTTTCTTT
NA,NA,TRBJ2-7,TRBV19,CASSINRDNYEQYF,TGTGCCAGTAGTATAAATCGGGACAACTACGAGCAGTACTTC
NA,NA,TRBJ2-2,TRBV13,CASSLSWGGPPGELFF,TGTGCCAGCAGCTTATCGTGGGGGGGGCCCCCCGGGGAGCTGTTTTTT
NA,NA,TRBJ1-1,TRBV5-1,CASSLGFFRDMNTEAFF,TGCGCCAGCAGCTTGGGTTTTTTCAGGGACATGAACACTGAAGCTTTCTTT
NA,medium-sized,TRBJ1-2,TRBV7-9,CASSSGANGTLYGYTF,TGTGCCAGCAGCTCCGGTGCCAACGGCACCCTTTATGGCTACACCTTC
NA,medium-sized,TRBJ1-2,TRBV4-3,CASSQDPQSLYGYTF,TGCGCCAGCAGCCAAGATCCCCAGTCACTCTATGGCTACACCTTC
NA,NA,TRBJ2-5,TRBV4-1,CASSQGGIHQETQYF,TGCGCCAGCAGCCAAGGCGGAATACACCAAGAGACCCAGTACTTC
TRBD2,NA,TRBJ2-5,TRBV7-2,CASSFGLAGMQETQYF,TGTGCCAGCAGCTTCGGACTAGCGGGGATGCAAGAGACCCAGTACTTC
NA,NA,TRBJ2-3,TRBV18,CASLGDNTDTQYF,TGTGCCAGCCTTGGGGACAACACAGATACGCAGTATTTT
NA,NA,TRBJ1-2,TRBV7-9,CASSLKALEGQYGYTF,TGTGCCAGCAGCTTAAAAGCGCTTGAGGGACAATATGGCTACACCTTC
TRBD1,NA,TRBJ2-7,TRBV4-1,CASSQSGTGAYEQYF,TGCGCCAGCAGCCAATCAGGGACAGGGGCCTACGAGCAGTACTTC
NA,NA,TRBJ2-5,TRBV7-9,CASSLTDSAQETQYF,TGTGCCAGCAGCTTAACCGACAGCGCCCAAGAGACCCAGTACTTC
NA,NA,TRBJ2-5,TRBV6-5,CASSYSGETQYF,TGTGCCAGCAGTTACTCAGGAGAGACCCAGTACTTC
NA,NA,TRBJ1-1,TRBV9,CASSVGTRDTEAFF,TGTGCCAGCAGCGTCGGGACGAGGGACACTGAAGCTTTCTTT
TRBD1,few,TRBJ1-5,TRBV5-1,CASRLDRNQPQHF,TGCGCCAGCAGACTGGACAGGAATCAGCCCCAGCATTTT
TRBD1,NA,TRBJ2-7,TRBV5-6,CASSSDRGFYEQYF,TGTGCCAGCAGCTCGGACAGGGGGTTCTACGAGCAGTACTTC